One and the same sample provided the 32 T cell receptor beta chains below, sequenced in a study of T cells after yellow fever vaccination. TCRdb reanalysed the 5' RACE reads using MiXCR and keeps one entry per CDR3 protein. Of 120,000 to 150,000 distinct CDR3 sequences in the sample, 7.7% are singletons; the top ten hold roughly 0.71%. This material consisted of CD4+ T cells sorted from PBMCs, taken 5 days after the yellow fever booster vaccination. Receptors originate from a man between 25 and 39 years old who received the YFV17D yellow fever vaccine.

This clonotype was seen at least ten times. The rearrangement links TRBV10-3 to TRBJ2-5; D is perhaps TRBD1 (6 bases). Trimming shortened V by 7 bases and J by 1 base, and 13 bases separated the two germline ends. This CDR3 is 14 amino acids long. CDR1 ENHRY and CDR2 SYGVKD come from the germline V gene. The CDR3 here is CAIKGESGQETQYF. The CDR3 nucleotides are TGTGCCATCAAGGGGGAGAGCGGCCAAGAGACCCAGTACTTC.

This clonotype came up many times. The genes are TRBV5-5 and TRBJ2-7; D might be TRBD1 (6 bases). Germline V CDR1 and CDR2: SGHKS, YYEKEE (reference sequence). This CDR3 is 15 amino acids long. Trimming left V 4 bases short and J 9 bases short, with 23 bases between. This chain's CDR3 is CASSIQGGYDHGQYF. In DNA, the CDR3 is TGTGCCAGCAGCATACAGGGTGGATACGACCACGGGCAGTACTTC.

This chain links TRBV20-1 with TRBJ2-1; possibly TRBD1 for D (5 bases). The CDR3 length is 15 residues. The germline V gene encodes CDR1 DFQATT and CDR2 SNEGSKA (reference sequence). V was pared by 6 bases and J by 0 bases, with 15 bases between. CDR3 region: CSARQGQGSYNEQFF. CDR3 nucleotides: TGCAGTGCCCGCCAGGGTCAGGGCTCCTACAATGAGCAGTTCTTC.

This clonotype was observed once. The rearrangement links TRBV20-1 to TRBJ2-3; TRBD2 matches at 14 bases. Per the germline V gene, CDR1 is DFQATT and CDR2 is SNEGSKA (reference sequence). Trimming at V came to 1 base and at J to 0 bases, leaving 9 bases not matched to a gene. This CDR3 contains 19 residues. CDR3 loop: CSARGWTSGRKLSTDTQYF. The CDR3 DNA is TGCAGTGCTAGAGGTTGGACTAGCGGGAGGAAACTGAGCACAGATACGCAGTATTTT.

This clonotype was seen many times. The chain joins TRBV19 to TRBJ2-3; D not resolved. The CDR3 sequence is 10 residues long. Trimming removed 9 bases from V and 6 bases from J, with 7 bases in between. Germline CDR1 is LNHDA and CDR2 is SQIVND (reference sequence). CDR3 protein: CASLGDTQYF. The CDR3 bases are TGTGCCAGCCTAGGGGATACGCAGTATTTT. Full variable domain (remainder filled in from reference TRBV19 and TRBJ2-3): DGGITQSPKYLFRKEGQNVTLSCEQNLNHDAMYWYRQDPGQGLRLIYYSQIVNDFQKGDIAEGYSVSREKKESFPLTVTSAQKNPTAFYLCASLGDTQYFGPGTRLTVL.

This clonotype came up a few times. The gene calls are TRBV5-5 and TRBJ1-2; D unresolved. Trimming cost V 2 bases and J 8 bases, with 13 bases left between them. This CDR3 contains 13 residues. The V gene's germline CDR1 is SGHKS and CDR2 YYEKEE (reference sequence). This CDR3 reads CASSLMSGEGYTF. CDR3 sequence (DNA): TGTGCCAGCAGCTTAATGTCTGGAGAGGGCTACACCTTC. Drawing the rest from reference TRBV5-5 and TRBJ1-2, the complete variable domain is DAGVTQSPTHLIKTRGQQVTLRCSPISGHKSVSWYQQVLGQGPQFIFQYYEKEERGRGNFPDRFSARQFPNYSSELNVNALLLGDSALYLCASSLMSGEGYTFGSGTRLTVV.

This clonotype was counted a single time. A clone one base away is much larger, so this may be a read error. This rearrangement joins TRBV6-5 to TRBJ2-7; D uncertain. The CDR3 runs 14 residues. CDR1 and CDR2 (germline): MNHEY, SVGAGI. V lost 0 bases to trimming and J lost 5 bases, with 11 bases between them. The CDR3 here is CASSYSEPSNEQYF. Written as DNA, the CDR3 is TGTGCCAGCAGTTACTCCGAGCCGAGCAACGAGCAGTACTTC.

This clonotype occurred many times. The J gene is TRBJ2-7, the V gene TRBV4-3; 11 bases are shared with TRBD2. The germline V gene has CDR1 LGHNA and CDR2 YSLEER. Trimming cost V 4 bases and J 6 bases; bases outside gene matches: 11. The CDR3 consists of 16 residues. CDR3 region: CASSLRSSGRYSEQYF. CDR3 coding DNA: TGCGCCAGCAGCCTTAGGTCTAGCGGGAGGTATTCCGAGCAGTACTTC.

The table lists this clonotype with many counts. This chain joins TRBV12-5 and TRBJ2-3; possibly TRBD2 for D (5 bases). Germline assignment: CDR1 LGHNT and CDR2 FRNRAP. Trimming cost V 1 base and J 8 bases, with 10 bases left between them. The CDR3 runs 13 residues. CDR3 protein: CASGLGGSVTQYF. CDR3 nucleotides: TGTGCTAGTGGTTTGGGAGGGTCCGTTACGCAGTATTTT. Looking up the rest from reference TRBV12-5 and TRBJ2-3 gives the full variable domain: DARVTQTPRHKVTEMGQEVTMRCQPILGHNTVFWYRQTMMQGLELLAYFRNRAPLDDSGMPKDRFSAEMPDATLATLKIQPSEPRDSAVYFCASGLGGSVTQYFGPGTRLTVL.

This clonotype has a single count. This may stem from a read error, because a much larger clone lies one nucleotide away. The DNA for the CDR3 is TGCAGTGCTAGAGAGGACAGTGCCACTGCAGCTTTCTTT. Translating gives CSAREDSATAAFF. The V and J genes are TRBV20-1 and TRBJ1-1; tentatively, D is TRBD1 (6 bases). The germline gives CDR1 DFQATT, CDR2 SNEGSKA (reference sequence). This CDR3 spans 13 amino acids.

This clonotype has a count of ten or more. The V gene is TRBV6-2 or TRBV6-3, the J gene TRBJ2-7; D possibly corresponds to TRBD2 (6 bases). CDR3 length equals 14 residues. The V end was cut by 6 bases, the J end by 2 bases, with 14 bases between. Germline V gene data show CDR1 as MNHEY and CDR2 as SVGEGT. The CDR3 here is CASRTDGLTYEQYF. CDR3 sequence (DNA): TGTGCCAGCAGAACGGACGGACTAACCTACGAGCAGTACTTC.

This clonotype has a count of ten or more. This chain connects TRBV11-2 to TRBJ2-1, with D possibly being TRBD2 (6 bases). This CDR3 contains 14 residues. In germline, CDR1 is SGHAT, CDR2 FQNNGV. Trimming left V 5 bases short and J 6 bases short, with 14 bases between. This CDR3 is CASSLRLEPNEQFF. Written as DNA, the CDR3 is TGTGCCAGCAGCCTAAGACTAGAACCCAATGAGCAGTTCTTC.

This clonotype occurred many times. The chain couples TRBV12-3 or TRBV12-4 to TRBJ2-5; 11 bases line up with TRBD2. This CDR3 has 16 residues. Trimming at V came to 5 bases and at J to 7 bases, leaving 12 bases not matched to a gene. CDR3 nucleotides: TGTGCCAGCAGTAGTAGCGGGAGGGCCGGATTGGGGACCCAGTACTTC. Its protein is CASSSSGRAGLGTQYF.

The sample holds many counts of this clonotype. This rearrangement joins TRBV20-1 to TRBJ2-7; 8 bases are shared with TRBD1. The CDR3 is 14 amino acids. V was clipped by 0 bases and J by 5 bases; unmatched bases: 6. Germline CDR1 reads DFQATT; CDR2 reads SNEGSKA (reference sequence). CDR3 region: CSARDGTGSHEQYF. The CDR3 DNA sequence: TGCAGTGCTAGAGATGGGACAGGCAGCCACGAGCAGTACTTC.

Details on this clonotype: This could be a read error, since a much larger clone is one nucleotide away. This chain links TRBV9 with TRBJ2-1; weak D call: TRBD2 (6 bases). The CDR3 contains 16 residues. Between the trimmed V and J ends, which lost 3 bases and 7 bases, there was a span of 20 bases. The germline V gene has CDR1 SGDLS and CDR2 YYNGEE. This chain's CDR3 is CASSAVTSLAKNEQFF. The CDR3 DNA reads as TGTGCCAGCAGCGCCGTAACTAGCCTAGCCAAGAATGAGCAGTTCTTC. The whole variable domain, remainder taken from reference TRBV9 and TRBJ2-1, is DSGVTQTPKHLITATGQRVTLRCSPRSGDLSVYWYQQSLDQGLQFLIQYYNGEERAKGNILERFSAQQFPDLHSELNLSSLELGDSALYFCASSAVTSLAKNEQFFGPGTRLTVL.

This clonotype was seen ten or more times. V is TRBV20-1 and J is TRBJ2-1, with D perhaps matching TRBD2 (5 bases). CDR3 length: 11 amino acids. Germline assignment: CDR1 DFQATT and CDR2 SNEGSKA (reference sequence). The germline V and J ends were trimmed by 4 bases and 5 bases, with 6 bases remaining between them. In nucleotides, the CDR3 is TGCAGTGCTAAACTAGACAATGAGCAGTTCTTC. Its translation is CSAKLDNEQFF.

This clonotype was counted a few times. The chain joins TRBV30 to TRBJ2-7, with TRBD2 matching 15 bases. The germline V gene encodes CDR1 GTSNPN and CDR2 SVGIG (reference sequence). CDR3 length: 19 residues. The trim removed 2 bases at V and 4 bases at J, leaving 15 bases unmatched. In nucleotides, the CDR3 is TGTGCCTGGAGTTCCCGGACTAGCGGGAGGGCCGGGGGGTTTTACGAGCAGTACTTC. Amino acid sequence: CAWSSRTSGRAGGFYEQYF.

The table lists this clonotype with many counts. This chain uses TRBV29-1 with TRBJ1-1; D is ambiguous. CDR3 length equals 15 residues. Germline CDR1 is SQVTM and CDR2 is ANQGSEA. V lost 3 bases and J 0 bases, leaving 14 bases between the germline ends. The CDR3 is CSVDHRQRLNTEAFF. The CDR3 region has the DNA TGCAGCGTTGATCATCGACAACGGTTGAACACTGAAGCTTTCTTT.

In this sample, this clonotype turned up many times. The rearrangement links TRBV20-1 to TRBJ1-6; D remains ambiguous. V gave up 3 bases and J gave up 0 bases, with 6 bases separating them. The CDR3 length is 14 residues. Germline V gene data show CDR1 as DFQATT and CDR2 as SNEGSKA (reference sequence). The CDR3 region has the DNA TGCAGTGCTAGGCAGAGCTCCTATAATTCACCCCTCCACTTT. It translates to CSARQSSYNSPLHF.

This clonotype showed up many times. This sequence joins TRBV5-1 and TRBJ2-4; 7 bases agree with TRBD1. The V segment lost 4 bases and the J segment 6 bases; nucleotides outside the gene matches: 10. The CDR3 totals 15 residues. Looked up from germline, CDR1 is SGHRS and CDR2 is YFSETQ. CDR3 in DNA: TGCGCCAGCAGCGATCCCGGGACAGCGACAAACATTCAGTACTTC. It encodes CASSDPGTATNIQYF.

This clonotype occurred many times. This chain uses TRBV20-1 with TRBJ1-5, with D maybe TRBD1 (5 bases). Germline values: CDR1 DFQATT, CDR2 SNEGSKA (reference sequence). V dropped 5 bases and J dropped 5 bases, with 13 bases sitting between them. This CDR3 has 13 residues. The chain's CDR3 is CSARAGGDQPQHF. For the CDR3, the DNA is TGCAGTGCTCGTGCCGGGGGAGATCAGCCCCAGCATTTT.

In this sample, this clonotype turned up many times. The chain has TRBV25-1 and TRBJ2-7; D is uncertain. The CDR3 sequence is 12 residues long. V was shortened by 8 bases and J by 5 bases, with 13 bases between the two germline ends. Germline V gene data show CDR1 as MGHDK and CDR2 as SYGVNS. The CDR3 sequence is CASGMWVNEQYF. CDR3 DNA sequence: TGTGCCAGCGGGATGTGGGTAAACGAGCAGTACTTC.

In this sample, this clonotype turned up a few times. The genes are TRBV5-1 and TRBJ1-1; 7 bases map to TRBD1. Trimming took 2 bases from V and 5 from J; bases not matched to a gene: 3. Germline loops: CDR1 SGHRS, CDR2 YFSETQ. The CDR3 length is 13 residues. The CDR3 DNA sequence: TGCGCCAGCAGCTTAGGACAGGAAACTGAAGCTTTCTTT. It codes for CASSLGQETEAFF.

This clonotype has more than one count but fewer than ten. This chain uses TRBV12-3 or TRBV12-4 with TRBJ2-3; 11 bases map to TRBD2. Trimming removed 7 bases from V and 4 bases from J; junction bases left unmatched: 10. This CDR3 contains 16 residues. The CDR3 spells CASNLSGRARADTQYF. Written as DNA, the CDR3 is TGTGCCAGCAATCTTAGCGGGAGGGCCAGGGCAGATACGCAGTATTTT.

The sample holds a few counts of this clonotype. V is TRBV20-1 and J is TRBJ1-5; D gene uncertain. V lost 4 bases, J lost 1 base, and 8 bases lay in between. This CDR3 contains 13 residues. CDR1 is DFQATT, CDR2 SNEGSKA, per germline (reference sequence). For the CDR3, the DNA is TGCAGTGCTACCGGACCCAGCAATCAGCCCCAGCATTTT. Translating it yields CSATGPSNQPQHF.

This clonotype was observed many times. The chain recombines TRBV12-3 or TRBV12-4 with TRBJ2-4; D may be TRBD1 (6 bases). The V gene lost 6 bases and the J gene lost 0 bases, with 9 bases spanning the gap. The CDR3 length is 14 residues. CDR3 sequence reads: CASRDSLAKNIQYF. CDR3 nucleotides: TGTGCCAGCAGGGACAGTCTAGCCAAAAACATTCAGTACTTC.

This clonotype has ten or more counts. This chain connects TRBV7-2 to TRBJ2-5; D is possibly TRBD1 (5 bases). The CDR3 length is 14 residues. The V end was cut by 2 bases, the J end by 4 bases, with 11 bases between. CDR1 is SGHTA and CDR2 is FQGNSA in the germline V gene. The CDR3 nucleotides are TGTGCCAGCAGCTTAAGCAGGGAATCAGAGACCCAGTACTTC. It is translated as CASSLSRESETQYF.

This clonotype has a count of ten or more. The V gene is TRBV30, the J gene TRBJ2-3; 9 bases agree with TRBD2. This CDR3 contains 16 residues. Germline V lookup: CDR1 GTSNPN, CDR2 SVGIG (reference sequence). The trim removed 2 bases at V and 1 base at J, leaving 7 bases unmatched. The CDR3 loop reads CAWSSLAGFGTDTQYF. In DNA form, the CDR3 reads TGTGCCTGGAGTAGTCTAGCGGGATTCGGCACAGATACGCAGTATTTT.

The V and J genes are TRBV29-1 and TRBJ2-2; D gene unclear. This CDR3 is built from 14 residues. V was pared by 4 bases and J by 5 bases, with 14 bases between. Germline CDR1 reads SQVTM; CDR2 reads ANQGSEA. The CDR3 region has the DNA TGCAGCGTTGTTGCCCCAAGAAGTACCGGGGAGCTGTTTTTT. It specifies CSVVAPRSTGELFF.

This clonotype was picked up many times. V usage is TRBV28 and J usage is TRBJ2-1; TRBD2 agrees at 12 bases. This CDR3 has 15 residues. The V segment lost 2 bases and the J segment 6 bases; nucleotides outside the gene matches: 2. The germline V gene has CDR1 MDHEN and CDR2 SYDVKM. CDR3 nucleotide sequence: TGTGCCAGCAGTTTACCTAGCGGGAGGGGCAATGAGCAGTTCTTC. Its protein product is CASSLPSGRGNEQFF. The entire variable domain, with the rest obtained from reference TRBV28 and TRBJ2-1, is as follows: DVKVTQSSRYLVKRTGEKVFLECVQDMDHENMFWYRQDPGLGLRLIYFSYDVKMKEKGDIPEGYSVSREKKERFSLILESASTNQTSMYLCASSLPSGRGNEQFFGPGTRLTVL.

This clonotype was seen repeatedly, ten times or more. This chain uses TRBV5-1 with TRBJ2-1, with TRBD2 identical over 9 bases. The CDR3 totals 15 residues. The V gene's germline CDR1 is SGHRS and CDR2 YFSETQ. Germline trimming cut 4 bases from V and 8 bases from J; bases unmatched to any gene: 10. The CDR3 DNA reads as TGCGCCAGCAGCATAAATAGCGGGAGTTCCCATGAGCAGTTCTTC. Amino acids: CASSINSGSSHEQFF.

This clonotype was seen repeatedly, ten times or more. The chain carries TRBV29-1 and TRBJ2-1, with TRBD2 as a possible D gene (5 bases). This CDR3 spans 12 amino acids. Germline assignment: CDR1 SQVTM and CDR2 ANQGSEA. The V and J ends lost 3 bases and 9 bases respectively, with 12 bases between them. The chain's CDR3 is CSVERVQPEQFF. The CDR3, as DNA: TGCAGCGTTGAGCGGGTTCAGCCTGAGCAGTTCTTC.